This T cell receptor beta chain was sequenced during a study of T-cell reconstitution after alpha-beta-depleted transplantation in children. The TCRbeta library incorporated unique molecular identifiers. TCRdb reprocessed the PCR reads via MiXCR and lists one record per CDR3 protein. The sample yields 500,000 to 650,000 distinct CDR3 sequences, approximately 13% seen once. There are a few counts of this clonotype. The germline V gene has CDR1 DFQATT and CDR2 SNEGSKA (reference sequence). The CDR3 contains 13 residues. V lost 3 bases and J lost 3, with 11 bases in between. The source material was PBMCs, mostly from graft donor cells, sampled 360 days after TCRalphabeta/CD19-depleted stem cell transplant. The clonotype comes from a male patient younger than 18 who had a stem cell transplant for acute myeloid leukemia, so the T cells may come from the graft donor. V usage is TRBV20-1 and J usage is TRBJ1-1; weak D call: TRBD1 (5 bases). The CDR3 loop reads CSASDSLYTEAFF. In DNA form, the CDR3 reads TGCAGTGCTAGTGACAGCTTATACACTGAAGCTTTCTTT.